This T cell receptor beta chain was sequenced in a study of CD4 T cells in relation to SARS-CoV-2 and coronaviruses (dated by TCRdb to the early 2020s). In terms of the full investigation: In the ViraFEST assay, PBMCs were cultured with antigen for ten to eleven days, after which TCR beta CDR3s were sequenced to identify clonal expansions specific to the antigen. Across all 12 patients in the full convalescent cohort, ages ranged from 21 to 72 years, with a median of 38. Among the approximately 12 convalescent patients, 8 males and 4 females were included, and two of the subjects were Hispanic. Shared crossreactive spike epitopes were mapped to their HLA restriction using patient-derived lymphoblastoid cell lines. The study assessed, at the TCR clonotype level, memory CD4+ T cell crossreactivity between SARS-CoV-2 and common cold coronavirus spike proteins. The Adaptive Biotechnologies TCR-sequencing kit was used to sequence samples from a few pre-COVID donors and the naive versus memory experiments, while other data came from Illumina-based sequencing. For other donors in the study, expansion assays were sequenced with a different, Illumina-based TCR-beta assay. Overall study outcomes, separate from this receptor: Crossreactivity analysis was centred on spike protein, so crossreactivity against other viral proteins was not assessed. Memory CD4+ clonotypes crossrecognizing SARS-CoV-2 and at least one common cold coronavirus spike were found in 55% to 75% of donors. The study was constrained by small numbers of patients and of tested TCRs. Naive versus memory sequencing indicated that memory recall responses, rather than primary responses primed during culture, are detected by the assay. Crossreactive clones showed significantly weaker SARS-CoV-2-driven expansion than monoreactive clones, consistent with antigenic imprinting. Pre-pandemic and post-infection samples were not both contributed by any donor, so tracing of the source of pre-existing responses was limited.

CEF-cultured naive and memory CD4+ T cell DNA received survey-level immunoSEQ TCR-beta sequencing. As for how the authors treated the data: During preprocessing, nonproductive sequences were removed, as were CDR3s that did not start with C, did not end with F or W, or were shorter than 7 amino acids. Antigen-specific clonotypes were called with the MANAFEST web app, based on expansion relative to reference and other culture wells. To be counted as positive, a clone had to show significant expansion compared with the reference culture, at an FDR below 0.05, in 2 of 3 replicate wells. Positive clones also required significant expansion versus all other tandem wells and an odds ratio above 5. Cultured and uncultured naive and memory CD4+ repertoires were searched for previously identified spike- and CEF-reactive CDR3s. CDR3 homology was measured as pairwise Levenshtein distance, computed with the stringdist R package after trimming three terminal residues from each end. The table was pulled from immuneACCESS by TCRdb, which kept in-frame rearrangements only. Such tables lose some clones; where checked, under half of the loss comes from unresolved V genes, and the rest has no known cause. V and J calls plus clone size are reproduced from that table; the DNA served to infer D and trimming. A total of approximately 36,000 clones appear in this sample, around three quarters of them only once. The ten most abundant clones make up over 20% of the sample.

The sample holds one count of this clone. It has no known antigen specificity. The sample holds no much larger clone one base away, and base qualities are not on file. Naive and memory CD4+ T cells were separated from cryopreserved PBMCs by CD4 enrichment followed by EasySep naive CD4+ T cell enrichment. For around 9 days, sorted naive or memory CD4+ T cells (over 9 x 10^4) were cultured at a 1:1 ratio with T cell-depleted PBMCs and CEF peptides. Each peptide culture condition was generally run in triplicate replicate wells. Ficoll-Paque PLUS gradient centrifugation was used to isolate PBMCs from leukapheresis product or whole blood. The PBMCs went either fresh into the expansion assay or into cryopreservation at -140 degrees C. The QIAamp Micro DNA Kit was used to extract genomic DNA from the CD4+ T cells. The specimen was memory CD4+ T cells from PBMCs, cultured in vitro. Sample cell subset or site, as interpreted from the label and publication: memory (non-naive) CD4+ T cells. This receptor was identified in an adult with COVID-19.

The CDR3 region reads CASSTYLHGGRGDIQYF. The bases read TGTGCCAGCAGCACTTATTTGCACGGCGGGAGGGGGGACATTCAGTACTTC. The sequence is built from TRBV5-6 and TRBJ2-4; TRBD2 fits 9 bases in the junction. Germline trimming: 4 bases from V, 8 bases from J; junction bases outside gene matches: 16. The germline V gene specifies SGHDT as CDR1 and YYEEEE as CDR2. The CDR3 runs 17 amino acids, cysteine and phenylalanine included. Left in the record is the CDR3 DNA by itself, 51 bases read in frame from the first base.